Given below is one T cell receptor (beta chain) in context. Its antigen is not known. This sample is drawn from a study of cytomegalovirus exposure and HLA in healthy donors. Regarding the study as a whole: Reports state that TCR beta sequences accurately predicted most subjects' HLA-A and HLA-B alleles. Presence/absence analyses assumed roughly uniform sequencing depth across donors. Cytomegalovirus-associated TCR beta chains were listed, numbering roughly 150.

V dropped 2 bases and J dropped 6 bases, with 14 bases sitting between them. In germline, CDR1 is MDHEN, CDR2 SYDVKM. This CDR3 is 15 amino acids long. With 60 Vbeta and 13 Jbeta primers, the PCR was carried out. TCRdb's copy holds only in-frame clones and misses some; the assay was immunoSEQ multiplex PCR. The sample carries 100,000 to 150,000 clones, approximately 74% recorded once. The sample comprised PBMCs. The chain couples TRBV28 to TRBJ1-5; no reliable D call. The origin of this receptor is a male donor in good health and CMV-seronegative. The CDR3 DNA reads as TGTGCCAGCAGTTTACCGGGGTTAGGTGCTCAGCCCCAGCATTTT. As protein: CASSLPGLGAQPQHF.